These 25 T cell receptor beta chains came from one sample sequenced in a study of blood T cells in healthy people across ages. Alongside a J-beta primer mix, a sample-barcoded 5' primer served in a second PCR lasting about 7 to 12 cycles. MiXCR, applied by TCRdb to the 5' RACE reads, yields one record per CDR3 protein. The data show about 1.1 million distinct CDR3 sequences, with less than 45% seen just once and under 15% held by the top ten. Sequencing was done on a sample of blood. The receptors come from a man aged 18 to 29 in good health.

The table lists this clonotype with a few counts. Here the CDR3 DNA reads TGCGCCAGCAGCCAAGACGTCGGGACCTCCAATACGCAGTATTTT. This gives the protein CASSQDVGTSNTQYF. The rearrangement uses TRBV4-3 and TRBJ2-3; D tentatively reads TRBD1 or TRBD2 (5 bases each). Germline V lookup: CDR1 LGHNA, CDR2 YSLEER. V gave up 0 bases and J gave up 7 bases, with 14 bases separating them. The CDR3 length is 15 residues.

The sample holds a few counts of this clonotype. The genes are TRBV29-1 and TRBJ1-1; no clear D. Looked up from germline, CDR1 is SQVTM and CDR2 is ANQGSEA. The CDR3 is 13 amino acids. Trimming removed 4 bases at V and 0 bases at J, with 9 bases between. The CDR3: CSVVRSLNTEAFF. The DNA for the CDR3 is TGCAGCGTTGTAAGGTCCTTGAACACTGAAGCTTTCTTT.

CDR3 in amino acids: CSARKGEKLFF. DNA of the CDR3: TGCAGTGCTAGAAAGGGGGAAAAACTGTTTTTT. V usage is TRBV20-1 and J usage is TRBJ1-4; maybe TRBD1 (5 bases). Trimming took off 2 bases at V and 8 bases at J, with 6 bases between the two ends. CDR3 length equals 11 residues. CDR1 and CDR2 (germline): DFQATT, SNEGSKA (reference sequence).

Regarding this clonotype: With a much larger clone just one base away, this may be a read error. This chain joins TRBV29-1 and TRBJ1-2; TRBD1 aligns across 9 bases. This CDR3 spans 15 amino acids. V lost 7 bases to trimming and J lost 4 bases; unmatched junction nucleotides: 13. The germline CDR1 and CDR2 sequences are SQVTM and ANQGSEA. CDR3: CSALAGTGPSYGYTF. CDR3 DNA sequence: TGCAGCGCCCTCGCCGGGACAGGGCCTAGCTATGGCTACACCTTC.

This clonotype was detected only a few times. V usage is TRBV6-5 and J usage is TRBJ1-2, with a weak D call TRBD1 (6 bases). The CDR3 spans 15 residues. V dropped 0 bases and J dropped 0 bases, with 8 bases sitting between them. CDR1 MNHEY and CDR2 SVGAGI come from the germline V gene. The CDR3 is CASSYSGHTNYGYTF. CDR3 nucleotide sequence: TGTGCCAGCAGTTACTCGGGACATACTAACTATGGCTACACCTTC.

The chain employs TRBV13 and TRBJ2-5; 8 bases are a match to TRBD1. Germline CDR1 is PRHDT and CDR2 is FYEKMQ (reference sequence). This CDR3 is 12 amino acids long. Trimming cost V 5 bases and J 13 bases; bases outside gene matches: 9. The CDR3 DNA sequence: TGTGCCAGCAGCCCGGAGGGACAGGTCCCGTACTTC. Translating it yields CASSPEGQVPYF.

Note on this clonotype: One junction end disagrees with the germline gene, perhaps due to a read error. The V gene is TRBV7-9, the J gene TRBJ2-4, with 7 bases lining up with TRBD1. This CDR3 comprises 13 residues. The germline CDR1 and CDR2 sequences are SEHNR and FQNEAQ (reference sequence). The CDR3 sequence is CSSKEGAENIQYF. CDR3 nucleotides: TGTTCCAGCAAAGAGGGGGCGGAAAACATTCAGTACTTC. Complete variable domain (other parts from reference TRBV7-9 and TRBJ2-4): DTGVSQNPRHKITKRGQNVTFRCDPISEHNRLYWYRQTLGQGPEFLTYFQNEAQLEKSRLLSDRFSAERPKGSFSTLEIQRTEQGDSAMYLCSSKEGAENIQYFGAGTRLSVL.

DNA of the CDR3: TGCAGTGCTAGTGGGGGCCTCGGAGAGACCCAGTACTTC. Encoded protein: CSASGGLGETQYF. V and J are TRBV20-1 and TRBJ2-5; D possibly corresponds to TRBD1 (6 bases). CDR3 size: 13 residues. Per the germline V gene, CDR1 is DFQATT and CDR2 is SNEGSKA (reference sequence). The V gene lost 3 bases and the J gene lost 4 bases, with 12 bases spanning the gap.

V usage is TRBV3-1 and J usage is TRBJ2-6; TRBD2 might be the D (6 bases). Deletions cut 0 bases from V and 3 bases from J, with 15 bases between. The CDR3 sequence is 18 residues long. Germline V gene sequence: CDR1 LGHDT, CDR2 YNNKEL (reference sequence). Here the CDR3 DNA reads TGTGCCAGCAGCCAAGAAAGCCCAGGGACTCGTGGGGCCAACGTCCTGACTTTC. Its translation is CASSQESPGTRGANVLTF.

This clonotype was counted only a few times. The V and J genes are TRBV25-1 and TRBJ2-7, with D perhaps TRBD1 (5 bases). Germline V gene lookup returns CDR1 MGHDK and CDR2 SYGVNS. The CDR3 runs to 15 residues. V lost 1 base to trimming and J lost 3 bases, with 13 bases between them. The chain's CDR3 is CASSELGQGIYEQYF. CDR3 nucleotide sequence: TGTGCCAGCAGTGAATTAGGGCAGGGAATCTACGAGCAGTACTTC.

The gene calls are TRBV27 and TRBJ2-4; D is possibly TRBD1 (6 bases). Per the germline V gene, CDR1 is MNHEY and CDR2 is SMNVEV (reference sequence). There are 16 residues in the CDR3. The V gene lost 6 bases and the J gene lost 0 bases, with 15 bases spanning the gap. CDR3 sequence: CASRPGQNLAKNIQYF. The CDR3 nucleotides are TGTGCCAGCAGACCCGGACAGAACCTAGCCAAAAACATTCAGTACTTC.

The chain is built from TRBV4-2 and TRBJ1-5; 7 bases fit TRBD1. This CDR3 spans 18 amino acids. CDR1 and CDR2 from the germline V gene are LGHNA and YNFKEQ. V trimming: 1 base; J trimming: 5 bases; junction bases outside the gene matches: 14. The CDR3 DNA reads as TGTGCCAGCAGCCAAGTAGGTTCCGGGACAGTGCAATATCAGCCCCAGCATTTT. Translated: CASSQVGSGTVQYQPQHF.

V is TRBV28 and J is TRBJ1-1; 9 bases are a match to TRBD1. The length of the CDR3 is 16 residues. Trimming at V came to 9 bases and at J to 3 bases, leaving 14 bases not matched to a gene. The germline V gene has CDR1 MDHEN and CDR2 SYDVKM. The CDR3 DNA follows: TGTGCCAGTTCTACTCGCGGGACAGGGTCGGACACTGAAGCTTTCTTT. This sequence encodes CASSTRGTGSDTEAFF. Full variable domain (remainder filled in from reference TRBV28 and TRBJ1-1): DVKVTQSSRYLVKRTGEKVFLECVQDMDHENMFWYRQDPGLGLRLIYFSYDVKMKEKGDIPEGYSVSREKKERFSLILESASTNQTSMYLCASSTRGTGSDTEAFFGQGTRLTVV.

This clonotype has just a few counts. The V and J genes are TRBV29-1 and TRBJ2-1; TRBD2 agrees at 8 bases. Per germline, CDR1 SQVTM and CDR2 ANQGSEA. V lost 2 bases to trimming and J lost 3 bases; unmatched junction nucleotides: 3. This CDR3 is built from 14 residues. The CDR3, as DNA: TGCAGCGTTGAATCGGGGGGGCTCTACAATGAGCAGTTCTTC. This gives the protein CSVESGGLYNEQFF.

A note on this clonotype: The final CDR3 position lacks the conserved phenylalanine or tryptophan, pointing to a likely read error. The chain links TRBV20-1 to TRBJ1-2, with 8 bases aligning to TRBD1. Germline V gene sequence: CDR1 DFQATT, CDR2 SNEGSKA (reference sequence). The V gene end was trimmed by 6 bases and the J gene end by 6 bases; junction bases not matched to a gene: 6. The CDR3 totals 12 residues. The CDR3 protein is CSAGQGDHGYTS. CDR3 coding DNA: TGCAGTGCCGGACAGGGAGACCATGGCTACACCTCC.

This clonotype was recorded many times. The J gene is TRBJ2-4, the V gene TRBV12-3 or TRBV12-4, with 10 bases lining up with TRBD2. V shed 2 bases, J shed 2 bases, and the junction held 12 bases outside the gene matches. The CDR3 sequence is 19 residues long. CDR3 DNA: TGTGCCAGCAGTTTATTGGCCAGCGGGGGGGCAAGGTCCAAAAACATTCAGTACTTC. Translating gives CASSLLASGGARSKNIQYF.

About this clonotype: It is unclear where the CDR3 begins or ends on the DNA, so no DNA is shown, and the CDR3 is as TCRdb lists it. CDR3 amino acids: CASSSSGINQPQHF. The chain couples TRBV28 to TRBJ1-5. The CDR3 has 14 amino acids, counting both end residues. Germline CDR1 reads MDHEN; CDR2 reads SYDVKM.

This chain uses TRBV4-2 with TRBJ1-6; D call uncertain. CDR1 is LGHNA and CDR2 is YNFKEQ in the germline V gene. Trimming shortened V by 4 bases and J by 8 bases, and 12 bases separated the two germline ends. The CDR3 runs 14 residues. CDR3 nucleotide sequence: TGTGCCAGCAGCCCCAGGCCGACGGATTCACCCCTCCACTTT. Amino acid sequence: CASSPRPTDSPLHF.

This clonotype has just a few counts. V and J are TRBV18 and TRBJ2-3; D gene uncertain. The CDR3 runs to 13 residues. Trimming removed 0 bases at V and 6 bases at J, with 7 bases between. CDR1 KGHSH and CDR2 LQKENI come from the germline V gene. CDR3 nucleotides: TGTGCCAGCTCACCACCCGGTTCGGATACGCAGTATTTT. It specifies CASSPPGSDTQYF.

This rearrangement joins TRBV7-9 to TRBJ2-5, with 7 bases matching TRBD2. Trimming cost V 5 bases and J 7 bases; bases outside gene matches: 7. This CDR3 is built from 13 residues. Germline V gene sequence: CDR1 SEHNR, CDR2 FQNEAQ (reference sequence). The CDR3 bases are TGTGCCAGCAGCGCCAGCGGGGAATGGACCCAGTACTTC. It specifies CASSASGEWTQYF.

A note on this clonotype: One end of the junction varies from germline; a read error may be responsible. V is TRBV20-1 and J is TRBJ2-5; 9 nucleotides match TRBD1. The CDR3 spans 14 residues. Germline V lookup: CDR1 DFQATT, CDR2 SNEGSKA (reference sequence). The CDR3 sequence is CSVRGTGGRETQYF. As DNA, the CDR3 is TGCAGTGTTAGAGGAACAGGGGGCCGAGAGACCCAGTACTTC.

The chain combines TRBV14 with TRBJ1-2, with D uncertain. This CDR3 comprises 14 residues. With 0 bases removed from V and 3 bases from J, the gap between germline ends came to 8 bases. Germline V lookup: CDR1 SGHDN, CDR2 FVKESK. The CDR3 DNA reads as TGTGCCAGCAGCCAAGATGGGGTGGACTATGGCTACACCTTC. Amino acid sequence: CASSQDGVDYGYTF.

The CDR3 DNA is TGTGCCAGCAGGAGACAGGGATTTGGCTACACCTTC. It is translated as CASRRQGFGYTF. This rearrangement joins TRBV28 to TRBJ1-2, with 7 bases aligning to TRBD1. Germline V lookup: CDR1 MDHEN, CDR2 SYDVKM. The V segment lost 6 bases and the J segment 7 bases; nucleotides outside the gene matches: 5. This CDR3 has 12 residues.

This clonotype was seen just once. The chain carries TRBV4-3 and TRBJ2-5; either TRBD1 or TRBD2 may supply D (5 bases each). The CDR3 has 17 residues. CDR1 and CDR2 from the germline V gene are LGHNA and YSLEER. V was shortened by 0 bases and J by 11 bases, with 25 bases between the two germline ends. The chain's CDR3 is CASSQDRGVRPDLTQYF. The CDR3 coding sequence is TGCGCCAGCAGCCAAGATCGAGGGGTGAGGCCGGACCTCACTCAGTACTTC.

V is TRBV12-3 or TRBV12-4 and J is TRBJ2-7; D possibly uses TRBD1 or TRBD2 (6 bases each). The V end lost 6 bases, the J end lost 1 base, and 16 bases lay between the germline ends. This CDR3 is built from 15 residues. CDR3 in amino acids: CASSLLGGTSYEQYF. The CDR3, as DNA: TGTGCCAGCAGCCTCCTGGGGGGCACATCCTACGAGCAGTACTTC.